These T cell receptor beta chains were read from a single sample in a study of cytomegalovirus exposure and HLA in healthy donors. Sequencing used immunoSEQ multiplex PCR; TCRdb keeps in-frame clones, though not all of them. Of approximately 150,000 clones in the sample, roughly 80% were seen once. The sequencing sample was made of PBMCs. The receptor source for this set is a male donor in good health and CMV-seronegative. The CDR3 runs from the conserved cysteine through the conserved F or W. The D gene is left open where the match is weak. The listing skips clone size in some rows; elsewhere it reads once, few, many or a size class.

j_gene: TRBJ2-3
abundance: NA
v_gene: TRBV9
d_gene: NA
CDR3aa: CASSVLAGGSTDTQYF
CDR3nt: TGTGCCAGCAGCGTCCTAGCTGGAGGTAGCACAGATACGCAGTATTTT

j_gene: TRBJ1-2
abundance: NA
v_gene: TRBV6-5
d_gene: TRBD1
CDR3aa: CASTEDRGSYGYTF
CDR3nt: TGTGCCAGCACCGAGGACAGGGGGAGCTATGGCTACACCTTC

j_gene: TRBJ1-3
abundance: few
v_gene: TRBV27
d_gene: NA
CDR3aa: CASSRTAGNTIYF
CDR3nt: TGTGCCAGCAGTCGGACAGCTGGAAACACCATATATTTT

j_gene: TRBJ2-1
abundance: NA
v_gene: TRBV4-2
d_gene: TRBD2
CDR3aa: CASSQPGLVSDEQFF
CDR3nt: TGTGCCAGCAGCCAACCGGGACTAGTGTCGGATGAGCAGTTCTTC

j_gene: TRBJ2-5
abundance: NA
v_gene: TRBV7-9
d_gene: TRBD1
CDR3aa: CASSQTGKTQYF
CDR3nt: TGTGCCAGCAGCCAGACAGGGAAGACCCAGTACTTC

j_gene: TRBJ2-7
abundance: NA
v_gene: TRBV15
d_gene: TRBD1
CDR3aa: CATSSRQGAGEQYF
CDR3nt: TGTGCCACCAGCAGCCGACAGGGGGCAGGGGAGCAGTACTTC

j_gene: TRBJ1-3
abundance: NA
v_gene: TRBV18
d_gene: TRBD1
CDR3aa: CASSPQGTVSGNTIYF
CDR3nt: TGTGCCAGCTCACCACAAGGGACAGTCTCTGGAAACACCATATATTTT

j_gene: TRBJ2-7
abundance: NA
v_gene: TRBV19
d_gene: TRBD1
CDR3aa: CASSGTGITYEQYF
CDR3nt: TGTGCCAGTAGCGGGACAGGGATAACCTACGAGCAGTACTTC

j_gene: TRBJ1-5
abundance: NA
v_gene: TRBV2
d_gene: NA
CDR3aa: CASSSPGGRLSNQPQHF
CDR3nt: TGTGCCAGCAGTTCCCCCGGGGGGCGCCTTAGCAATCAGCCCCAGCATTTT

j_gene: TRBJ1-1
abundance: NA
v_gene: TRBV9
d_gene: NA
CDR3aa: CASSAQGTEAFF
CDR3nt: TGTGCCAGCAGCGCCCAGGGTACTGAAGCTTTCTTT

j_gene: TRBJ2-1
abundance: few
v_gene: TRBV6-5
d_gene: TRBD2
CDR3aa: CASSLTGGPYNEQFF
CDR3nt: TGTGCCAGCAGTCTTACGGGGGGTCCCTACAATGAGCAGTTCTTC

j_gene: TRBJ2-7
abundance: NA
v_gene: TRBV2
d_gene: NA
CDR3aa: CASSEAAGAYEQYF
CDR3nt: TGTGCCAGCAGTGAAGCGGCAGGGGCCTACGAGCAGTACTTC

j_gene: TRBJ2-1
abundance: NA
v_gene: TRBV28
d_gene: TRBD2
CDR3aa: CASSLTGRVTHEQFF
CDR3nt: TGTGCCAGCAGTTTGACCGGGAGGGTTACCCATGAGCAGTTCTTC

j_gene: TRBJ1-1
abundance: NA
v_gene: TRBV18
d_gene: TRBD1
CDR3aa: CASSPSTGVNTEAFF
CDR3nt: TGTGCCAGCTCACCCTCGACAGGGGTGAACACTGAAGCTTTCTTT

j_gene: TRBJ1-5
abundance: NA
v_gene: TRBV6-1
d_gene: NA
CDR3aa: CASSEAPGGNQPQHF
CDR3nt: TGTGCCAGCAGTGAAGCGCCGGGGGGCAATCAGCCCCAGCATTTT

j_gene: TRBJ2-7
abundance: once
v_gene: TRBV27
d_gene: TRBD2
CDR3aa: CASSLGPGGVGYEQYF
CDR3nt: TGTGCCAGCAGTTTGGGACCCGGGGGGGTCGGGTACGAGCAGTACTTC

j_gene: TRBJ1-2
abundance: NA
v_gene: TRBV7-8
d_gene: NA
CDR3aa: CASSLGGPYGYTF
CDR3nt: TGTGCCAGCAGCTTAGGGGGCCCCTATGGCTACACCTTC

j_gene: TRBJ1-2
abundance: NA
v_gene: TRBV9
d_gene: TRBD1
CDR3aa: CASSVRDRGALGYTF
CDR3nt: TGTGCCAGCAGCGTTAGGGACAGGGGGGCTCTCGGCTACACCTTC

j_gene: TRBJ2-7
abundance: few
v_gene: TRBV29-1
d_gene: NA
CDR3aa: CSVEERAAYEQYF
CDR3nt: TGCAGCGTTGAAGAGAGGGCCGCATACGAGCAGTACTTC

j_gene: TRBJ2-2
abundance: NA
v_gene: TRBV7-3
d_gene: TRBD1
CDR3aa: CASSPGQGLFF
CDR3nt: TGTGCCAGCAGCCCGGGACAGGGGCTGTTTTTT

j_gene: TRBJ2-2
abundance: NA
v_gene: TRBV7-9
d_gene: NA
CDR3aa: CSSSLVAGTGELFF
CDR3nt: TGTTCCAGCAGCTTAGTGGCGGGCACCGGGGAGCTGTTTTTT

j_gene: TRBJ2-6
abundance: NA
v_gene: TRBV7-9
d_gene: TRBD1
CDR3aa: CASSLVLQGAGANVLTF
CDR3nt: TGTGCCAGCAGCTTAGTATTACAGGGGGCTGGGGCCAACGTCCTGACTTTC

j_gene: TRBJ2-5
abundance: NA
v_gene: TRBV7-9
d_gene: NA
CDR3aa: CASSSLLQGPKETQYF
CDR3nt: TGTGCCAGCAGCTCATTATTACAGGGACCAAAAGAGACCCAGTACTTC

j_gene: TRBJ2-7
abundance: NA
v_gene: TRBV19
d_gene: TRBD2
CDR3aa: CASKKTTSGSRYEQYF
CDR3nt: TGTGCCAGTAAAAAAACTACTAGCGGGAGTCGATACGAGCAGTACTTC

j_gene: TRBJ1-4
abundance: NA
v_gene: TRBV7-9
d_gene: NA
CDR3aa: CASSLEWGVSTNEKLFF
CDR3nt: TGTGCCAGCAGCTTAGAATGGGGCGTATCAACTAATGAAAAACTGTTTTTT

j_gene: TRBJ1-4
abundance: NA
v_gene: TRBV5-1
d_gene: NA
CDR3aa: CASSPQGTNEKLFF
CDR3nt: TGCGCCAGCAGTCCCCAGGGTACTAATGAAAAACTGTTTTTT

j_gene: TRBJ2-1
abundance: NA
v_gene: TRBV7-8
d_gene: NA
CDR3aa: CASTATGGGFIFSYNEQFF
CDR3nt: TGTGCCAGCACCGCAACAGGGGGGGGATTCATTTTCTCCTACAATGAGCAGTTCTTC

j_gene: TRBJ2-1
abundance: NA
v_gene: TRBV4-1
d_gene: TRBD2
CDR3aa: CASSQGLAGDHEQFF
CDR3nt: TGCGCCAGCAGCCAAGGACTAGCGGGTGATCATGAGCAGTTCTTC

j_gene: TRBJ1-1
abundance: NA
v_gene: TRBV19
d_gene: NA
CDR3aa: CASSIAPVAGWTEAFF
CDR3nt: TGTGCCAGTAGTATAGCCCCGGTCGCGGGTTGGACTGAAGCTTTCTTT

j_gene: TRBJ2-3
abundance: NA
v_gene: TRBV9
d_gene: TRBD1
CDR3aa: CASSPRTGADTQYF
CDR3nt: TGTGCCAGCAGCCCCCGGACAGGGGCAGATACGCAGTATTTT

j_gene: TRBJ2-3
abundance: NA
v_gene: TRBV7-8
d_gene: NA
CDR3aa: CASTRQGTDTQYF
CDR3nt: TGTGCCAGCACCCGACAGGGCACAGATACGCAGTATTTT

j_gene: TRBJ2-7
abundance: few
v_gene: TRBV7-9
d_gene: NA
CDR3aa: CASSPPLARNSYEQYF
CDR3nt: TGTGCCAGCAGCCCCCCCCTAGCGCGGAACTCCTACGAGCAGTACTTC

j_gene: TRBJ1-2
abundance: once
v_gene: TRBV28
d_gene: NA
CDR3aa: CASSSVAYGYTF
CDR3nt: TGTGCCAGCAGCTCCGTGGCCTATGGCTACACCTTC

j_gene: TRBJ1-5
abundance: few
v_gene: TRBV19
d_gene: TRBD1
CDR3aa: CASSWSGQGKNQPQHF
CDR3nt: TGTGCCAGTAGTTGGTCGGGACAGGGTAAGAATCAGCCCCAGCATTTT

j_gene: TRBJ2-1
abundance: NA
v_gene: TRBV4-3
d_gene: TRBD2
CDR3aa: CASSQDRSGSEQFF
CDR3nt: TGCGCCAGCAGCCAAGATCGGAGCGGGAGTGAGCAGTTCTTC

j_gene: TRBJ1-5
abundance: NA
v_gene: TRBV7-9
d_gene: NA
CDR3aa: CASSSSDNQPQHF
CDR3nt: TGTGCCAGCAGCTCCTCAGACAATCAGCCCCAGCATTTT

j_gene: TRBJ1-2
abundance: NA
v_gene: TRBV11-2
d_gene: NA
CDR3aa: CASSYNTRANYGYTF
CDR3nt: TGTGCCAGCAGCTACAACACCAGGGCTAACTATGGCTACACCTTC

j_gene: TRBJ2-1
abundance: NA
v_gene: TRBV12-5
d_gene: NA
CDR3aa: CASGPDKAYNEQFF
CDR3nt: TGTGCTAGTGGACCGGACAAGGCCTACAATGAGCAGTTCTTC

j_gene: TRBJ1-2
abundance: NA
v_gene: TRBV5-1
d_gene: TRBD1
CDR3aa: CASSLGGQGATGYTF
CDR3nt: TGCGCCAGCAGCTTGGGGGGACAGGGGGCTACTGGCTACACCTTC

j_gene: TRBJ2-5
abundance: NA
v_gene: TRBV27
d_gene: NA
CDR3aa: CASSLWSGLSEETQYF
CDR3nt: TGTGCCAGCAGTTTATGGTCAGGGCTAAGCGAAGAGACCCAGTACTTC